The next 4 T cell receptor beta chains were all read from a single sample in a study of liver allograft versus peripheral blood T cells. Study overall: A comparison was made between T cell receptor repertoires in transplanted livers and those in recipients' peripheral blood.

TCRdb reanalysed the reads using MiXCR and keeps one entry per CDR3 protein. The table for this sample gives under 95 distinct CDR3 sequences. The receptors shown here come from a human patient who had a liver transplant. Some T cells may be provided by the graft donor.

This clonotype is hyperexpanded (1% or more) by share. V and J are TRBV10-3 and TRBJ2-7; no definite D call. The DNA end is a closer match to TRBJ2-1, so the J assignment may be wrong. Germline loops: CDR1 ENHRY, CDR2 SYGVKD. The CDR3 totals 13 residues. The CDR3 loop is CAISDGRYNEQFF. CDR3 nucleotide sequence: TGTGCCATCAGTGATGGCAGGTACAATGAGCAGTTCTTC.

The chain links TRBV6-2 or TRBV6-3 to TRBJ2-7; perhaps TRBD1 as D (5 bases). V lost 6 bases, J lost 4 bases, and 10 bases lay in between. CDR3 size: 12 residues. CDR1 is MNHEY and CDR2 is SVGEGT in the germline V gene. The CDR3 loop reads CASSTDSYEQYF. The CDR3 DNA follows: TGTGCCAGCAGCACCGACAGTTACGAGCAGTACTTC.

This clonotype was observed once. The chain combines TRBV6-1 with TRBJ2-6, with D maybe TRBD1 (6 bases). CDR3 length equals 15 residues. With 3 bases removed from V and 0 bases from J, the gap between germline ends came to 6 bases. The V gene's germline CDR1 is MNHNS and CDR2 SASEGT. The DNA of the CDR3 is TGTGCCAGCAGTGAGGACAGCTCTGGGGCCAACGTCCTGACTTTC. This sequence encodes CASSEDSSGANVLTF.

This clonotype is medium-sized. Here the CDR3 reads CAWSSVPYPFSGANVLTF. DNA for the CDR3: TGTGCCTGGAGTTCTGTCCCTTACCCCTTTTCTGGGGCCAACGTCCTGACTTTC. V is TRBV30 and J is TRBJ2-6; no reliable D call. Germline CDR1 and CDR2: GTSNPN and SVGIG (reference sequence). Trimming stripped 2 bases from V and 1 base from J, with 18 bases between. The CDR3 is 18 residues long.